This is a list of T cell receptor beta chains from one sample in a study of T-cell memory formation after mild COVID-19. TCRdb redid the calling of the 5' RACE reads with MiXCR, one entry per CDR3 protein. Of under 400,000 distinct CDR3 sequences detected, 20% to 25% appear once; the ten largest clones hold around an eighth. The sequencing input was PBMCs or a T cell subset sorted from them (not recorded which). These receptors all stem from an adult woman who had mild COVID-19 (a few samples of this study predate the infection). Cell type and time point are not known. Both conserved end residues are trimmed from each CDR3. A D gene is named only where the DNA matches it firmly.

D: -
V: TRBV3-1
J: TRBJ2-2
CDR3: ASSQEVGGLTGELF

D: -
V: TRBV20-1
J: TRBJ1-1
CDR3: SAFQLNTEAF

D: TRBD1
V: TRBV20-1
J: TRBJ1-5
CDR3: SARGGTRGNQPQH

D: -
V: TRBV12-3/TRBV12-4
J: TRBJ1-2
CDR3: ATSRLRRNYGYT

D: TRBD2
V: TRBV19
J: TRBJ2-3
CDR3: ASSMGLAGVTDTQY

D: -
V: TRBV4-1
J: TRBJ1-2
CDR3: ASSLTTVYYGYT

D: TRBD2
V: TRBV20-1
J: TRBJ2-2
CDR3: SARPGGGVTGELF

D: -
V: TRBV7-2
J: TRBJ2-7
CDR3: ASSFDALASYEQY

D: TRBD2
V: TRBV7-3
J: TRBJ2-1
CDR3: ASSLASGSYEQF

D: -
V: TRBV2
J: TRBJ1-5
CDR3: ASSEEAGPPPQH

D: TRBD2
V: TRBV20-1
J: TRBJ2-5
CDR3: SARVGTSGSGTQY

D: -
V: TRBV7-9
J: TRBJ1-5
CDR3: ASRDGAVQPQH

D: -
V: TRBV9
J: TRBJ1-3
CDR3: ASRTGNTIY

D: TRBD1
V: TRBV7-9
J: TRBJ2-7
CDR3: ASSLAGTGEYEQY

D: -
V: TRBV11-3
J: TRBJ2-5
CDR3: ASSFSRGVGETQY

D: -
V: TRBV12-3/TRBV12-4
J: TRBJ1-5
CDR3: ASSLSRADQPQH

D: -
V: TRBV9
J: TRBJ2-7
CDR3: ASSPEGRLYEQY

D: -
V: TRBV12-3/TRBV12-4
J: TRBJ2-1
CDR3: ASSFQQSSYNEQF

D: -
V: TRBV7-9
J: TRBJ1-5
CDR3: ASSLGAYQPQH

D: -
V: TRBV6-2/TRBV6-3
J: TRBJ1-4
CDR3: ASPLAGHEKLF

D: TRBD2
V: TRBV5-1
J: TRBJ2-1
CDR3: ASSSSGGGYNEQF

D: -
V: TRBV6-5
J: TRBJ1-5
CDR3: ASSNREEQPQH

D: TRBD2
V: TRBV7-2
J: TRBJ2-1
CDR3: ASRTTSGRANEQF

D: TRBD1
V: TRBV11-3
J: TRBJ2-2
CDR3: ASRGPGGVTTGELF

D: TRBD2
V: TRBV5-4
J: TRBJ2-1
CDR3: ASSLRAGGHGNEQF

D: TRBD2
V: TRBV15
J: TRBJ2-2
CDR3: ATSGMGVGLAGTGELF